This passage covers 23 T cell receptor beta chains from one sample sequenced in a study of cytomegalovirus exposure and HLA in healthy donors. The study ran its PCR with 60 Vbeta and 13 Jbeta primers. TCRdb's copy holds only in-frame clones and misses some; the assay was immunoSEQ multiplex PCR. The sample contains 300,000 or so clones, approximately 85% of which appear only once. The sequencing sample was made of PBMCs. The receptors stem from a woman in her thirties or forties in good health and CMV-seropositive.

Only a few counts were recorded for this clone. This chain joins TRBV20-1 and TRBJ2-5, with D unresolved. Trimming took 3 bases from V and 5 from J, leaving 7 bases between them. This CDR3 comprises 11 residues. Germline CDR1 DFQATT, CDR2 SNEGSKA (reference sequence). As DNA, the CDR3 is TGCAGTGCTAGTATTATGGAGACCCAGTACTTC. Its translation: CSASIMETQYF.

This rearrangement joins TRBV6-5 to TRBJ1-5; 9 nucleotides line up with TRBD1. The CDR3 length is 14 residues. Germline V gene sequence: CDR1 MNHEY, CDR2 SVGAGI. V shed 6 bases, J shed 5 bases, and the junction held 5 bases outside the gene matches. The CDR3 protein is CASSSDRGDQPQHF. CDR3 DNA: TGTGCCAGCAGCTCGGACAGGGGCGATCAGCCCCAGCATTTT.

The chain combines TRBV11-2 with TRBJ2-7, with 9 bases matching TRBD2. The CDR3 is 15 residues long. Germline trimming cut 1 base from V and 7 bases from J; bases unmatched to any gene: 8. From germline, CDR1 is SGHAT and CDR2 FQNNGV. CDR3 sequence reads: CASSLVVAGAQEQYF. The CDR3 nucleotides are TGTGCCAGCAGCTTAGTTGTAGCGGGAGCCCAGGAGCAGTACTTC.

The chain has TRBV5-1 and TRBJ2-2; no definite D call. Trimming shortened V by 3 bases and J by 5 bases, and 5 bases separated the two germline ends. From germline, CDR1 is SGHRS and CDR2 YFSETQ. CDR3 size: 12 residues. The CDR3 loop reads CASSSTTGELFF. The CDR3 DNA reads as TGCGCCAGCAGCTCGACAACCGGGGAGCTGTTTTTT.

This chain joins TRBV20-1 and TRBJ1-1; D uncertain. There are 11 residues in the CDR3. V lost 3 bases and J 11 bases, leaving 13 bases between the germline ends. Germline assignment: CDR1 DFQATT and CDR2 SNEGSKA (reference sequence). For the CDR3, the DNA is TGCAGTGCTAGCATGGCGGAGCTGGCTTTCTTT. Encoded protein: CSASMAELAFF.

This clone was seen a single time. The identical CDR3 is also encoded by other nucleotide sequences in the sample. The V gene is TRBV11-3, the J gene TRBJ2-3; D not resolved. The CDR3 is 15 residues long. The germline V and J ends were trimmed by 1 base and 0 bases, with 8 bases remaining between them. The germline CDR1 and CDR2 sequences are SGHNT and YENEEA. The CDR3 loop is CASSLGGSSTDTQYF. CDR3 DNA: TGTGCCAGCAGCTTAGGCGGATCTAGCACAGATACGCAGTATTTT.

This clone was picked up one time. V is TRBV19 and J is TRBJ2-3; 7 bases align to TRBD2. V was pared by 6 bases and J by 4 bases, with 10 bases of the junction left unmatched. The CDR3 contains 15 residues. Germline V lookup: CDR1 LNHDA, CDR2 SQIVND (reference sequence). The CDR3 is CASRIEGGRADTQYF. Here the CDR3 DNA reads TGTGCCAGTAGGATCGAGGGAGGGAGGGCAGATACGCAGTATTTT.

This clone appeared once. The sample carries other DNA sequences with the same CDR3. This rearrangement joins TRBV7-7 to TRBJ2-5; 10 bases agree with TRBD2. The V and J ends lost 1 base and 0 bases, in that order; junction bases with no gene match: 8. The CDR3 runs 18 residues. Germline CDR1 SSHAT, CDR2 FNYEAQ (reference sequence). The CDR3 region is CASSLGLAGAPYQETQYF. Written as DNA, the CDR3 is TGTGCCAGCAGCTTAGGGCTAGCGGGGGCCCCCTACCAAGAGACCCAGTACTTC.

DNA for the CDR3: TGCGCCAGCAGCTTGGGGGGGCCTGGGACAGGGGTGTCCCAGTACTTC. Translation gives CASSLGGPGTGVSQYF. V and J are TRBV5-1 and TRBJ2-5; 10 nucleotides align to TRBD1. Unmatched junction bases numbered 11, after V lost 0 bases and J lost 9 bases. This CDR3 is built from 16 residues. Germline V CDR1 and CDR2: SGHRS, YFSETQ.

V and J are TRBV10-3 and TRBJ1-3; TRBD1 matches 9 bases. J was trimmed by 4 bases and V by 6 bases; bases with no gene match: 1. CDR1 ENHRY and CDR2 SYGVKD come from the germline V gene. The CDR3 has 13 amino acids. The CDR3 loop reads CAIRGTGGNTIYF. Written as DNA, the CDR3 is TGTGCCATCAGGGGGACAGGGGGAAACACCATATATTTT.

The chain joins TRBV27 to TRBJ2-1; TRBD1 matches at 10 bases. V was clipped by 6 bases and J by 6 bases; unmatched bases: 8. The CDR3 has 15 residues. Germline-derived CDR1 and CDR2 are MNHEY and SMNVEV (reference sequence). The CDR3 region is CASRRIGDRGNEQFF. The CDR3 region has the DNA TGTGCCAGCAGACGAATCGGGGACAGGGGCAATGAGCAGTTCTTC.

V gene TRBV19 combines with J gene TRBJ2-1; TRBD2 matches at 13 bases. Germline values: CDR1 LNHDA, CDR2 SQIVND (reference sequence). The CDR3 length is 20 residues. The V gene end was trimmed by 0 bases and the J gene end by 0 bases; junction bases not matched to a gene: 8. The CDR3 spells CASSIDGTSGVQVSYNEQFF. As DNA, the CDR3 is TGTGCCAGTAGTATAGACGGGACTAGCGGGGTTCAGGTCTCCTACAATGAGCAGTTCTTC. Combining the CDR3 with reference TRBV19 and TRBJ2-1 gives the whole variable domain DGGITQSPKYLFRKEGQNVTLSCEQNLNHDAMYWYRQDPGQGLRLIYYSQIVNDFQKGDIAEGYSVSREKKESFPLTVTSAQKNPTAFYLCASSIDGTSGVQVSYNEQFFGPGTRLTVL.

The J gene is TRBJ1-5, the V gene TRBV28; D ambiguous. V shed 7 bases and J shed 3 bases, with 7 bases lying between them. This CDR3 has 12 amino acids. The germline CDR1 and CDR2 sequences are MDHEN and SYDVKM. In DNA form, the CDR3 reads TGTGCCAGCACACAGAACAATCAGCCCCAGCATTTT. Translation: CASTQNNQPQHF.

The chain is built from TRBV19 and TRBJ1-5, with D uncertain. The CDR3 spans 11 residues. Germline V gives CDR1 LNHDA, CDR2 SQIVND (reference sequence). V lost 7 bases and J lost 9, with 10 bases in between. In DNA, the CDR3 is TGTGCCAGTACGAGGGAAGGGCCCCAGCATTTT. Translated, it gives CASTREGPQHF.

This chain connects TRBV29-1 to TRBJ2-3, with TRBD2 matching over 9 bases. The CDR3 runs 14 residues. V was pared by 4 bases and J by 6 bases, with 8 bases of the junction left unmatched. Germline V gene lookup returns CDR1 SQVTM and CDR2 ANQGSEA. Here the CDR3 reads CSVGVSGSGDTQYF. The CDR3 DNA sequence: TGCAGCGTTGGGGTTAGCGGGAGCGGGGATACGCAGTATTTT.

The genes are TRBV29-1 and TRBJ2-7; possibly TRBD1 for D (5 bases). CDR3 length equals 12 residues. Germline-derived CDR1 and CDR2 are SQVTM and ANQGSEA. Deletions cut 4 bases from V and 2 bases from J, with 9 bases between. DNA for the CDR3: TGCAGCGTTGCCCAGGGCCCCTACGAGCAGTACTTC. Residues: CSVAQGPYEQYF.

The rearrangement uses TRBV5-4 and TRBJ2-7, with unresolved D. Trimming removed 0 bases from V and 8 bases from J, with 9 bases in between. The CDR3 has 12 amino acids. The germline CDR1 and CDR2 sequences are SGHNT and YYREEE (reference sequence). The CDR3 protein is CASSLDTEKQYF. Here the CDR3 DNA reads TGTGCCAGCAGCTTGGACACGGAGAAGCAGTACTTC.

This clone was seen a single time. CDR3 DNA sequence: TGCAGCGTTGAAGATCGAGACGGGGCCTACGAGCAGTACTTC. This encodes CSVEDRDGAYEQYF. The chain joins TRBV29-1 to TRBJ2-7; D is possibly TRBD2 (5 bases). This CDR3 is 14 amino acids long. V lost 0 bases and J 2 bases, leaving 11 bases between the germline ends. The germline gives CDR1 SQVTM, CDR2 ANQGSEA.

The rearrangement joins TRBV5-1 to TRBJ2-1; 13 bases map to TRBD2. The CDR3 has 15 amino acids. The germline gives CDR1 SGHRS, CDR2 YFSETQ. The V and J ends lost 4 bases and 5 bases, in that order; junction bases with no gene match: 3. CDR3 nucleotide sequence: TGCGCCAGCAGCGGCGGGACTAGCGGGAACAATGAGCAGTTCTTC. Translating it yields CASSGGTSGNNEQFF.

This chain connects TRBV19 to TRBJ1-4; 7 bases are a match to TRBD1. This CDR3 has 13 residues. Germline V CDR1 and CDR2: LNHDA, SQIVND (reference sequence). Trimming took 7 bases from V and 3 from J; bases not matched to a gene: 2. CDR3 in amino acids: CASTGGANEKLFF. For the CDR3, the DNA is TGTGCCAGTACAGGGGGAGCTAATGAAAAACTGTTTTTT.

For this clone: Its ends do not fully match the called genes, so a read error is possible. The chain carries TRBV29-1 and TRBJ2-6, with D perhaps matching TRBD2 (6 bases). This CDR3 is built from 15 residues. CDR1 is SQVTM, CDR2 ANQGSEA, per germline. The chain's CDR3 is CSVQEGTSGANVLTF. Here the CDR3 DNA reads TGCAGCGTTCAAGAGGGGACTTCAGGGGCCAACGTCCTGACTTTC.

The CDR3 spells CASNGRGANEQYF. Here the CDR3 DNA reads TGTGCCAGCAACGGCAGGGGTGCCAACGAGCAGTACTTC. This chain joins TRBV7-9 and TRBJ2-7; possible D gene TRBD1, 6 bases. Deletions cut 7 bases from V and 5 bases from J, with 15 bases between. The CDR3 runs 13 residues. Germline CDR1 reads SEHNR; CDR2 reads FQNEAQ (reference sequence).

The chain uses TRBV28 and TRBJ1-3, with D perhaps TRBD1 (6 bases). The CDR3 sequence is 15 residues long. Germline V gives CDR1 MDHEN, CDR2 SYDVKM. Trimming cost V 5 bases and J 0 bases, with 11 bases left between them. In DNA form, the CDR3 reads TGTGCCAGCAGTCCGGGACACAACTCTGGAAACACCATATATTTT. Translation: CASSPGHNSGNTIYF. The variable domain in full, with the rest retrieved from reference TRBV28 and TRBJ1-3, is DVKVTQSSRYLVKRTGEKVFLECVQDMDHENMFWYRQDPGLGLRLIYFSYDVKMKEKGDIPEGYSVSREKKERFSLILESASTNQTSMYLCASSPGHNSGNTIYFGEGSWLTVV.